Below, one T cell receptor (beta chain) is given with its context. Its antigen is unknown. These data come from a study of T-cell reconstitution after alpha-beta-depleted transplantation in children. Study findings and constraints: At the one-year point after transplant, T-cell counts and TCRbeta diversity were found to come mostly from T cells that had been newly produced. Roughly two months post-transplant, alpha-beta T cells reportedly originated from several hundred graft clones that had expanded. There were some patients whose high TCRbeta diversity at day 60 came from surviving recipient T cells and thymic progenitors.

As it was prepared, the TCRbeta library received unique molecular identifiers. TCRdb analysed the PCR reads with MiXCR anew, one entry per CDR3 protein. The top ten hold 30% to 45% of the sample, which has approximately 500,000 distinct CDR3 sequences, 25% to 30% seen once. Per germline, CDR1 GTSNPN and CDR2 SVGIG (reference sequence). Trimming took 4 bases from V and 4 from J, leaving 19 bases between them. There are 15 residues in the CDR3. The source of this sequence is a boy under three years old with Wiskott-Aldrich syndrome, due to receive a stem cell transplant. Sample: PBMCs, taken before TCRalphabeta/CD19-depleted stem cell transplant. The V and J genes are TRBV30 and TRBJ1-1; tentatively, D is TRBD1 (5 bases). The CDR3, as DNA: TGTGCCTGGATCCCGAGAAGCGCGGGGCGCACTGAAGCTTTCTTT. Translating gives CAWIPRSAGRTEAFF.